These 26 T cell receptor beta chains originate from one sample sequenced in a study of T cells after yellow fever vaccination. TCRdb re-called the 5' RACE reads with MiXCR, one entry per CDR3 protein. The sample shows more than 300,000 distinct CDR3 sequences, around 10% of them seen only once. Specimen: CD4+ T cells sorted from PBMCs, collected 45 days after the yellow fever booster vaccination. These TCRs come from a man aged 18-30 years who received the YFV17D yellow fever vaccine.

The rearrangement joins TRBV28 to TRBJ1-1; the D is unclear. From germline, CDR1 is MDHEN and CDR2 SYDVKM. Deletions cut 7 bases from V and 0 bases from J, with 24 bases between. The CDR3 has 18 residues. The CDR3 loop reads CASIPYNRVMPVNTEAFF. CDR3 in DNA: TGTGCCAGCATCCCCTATAACCGCGTCATGCCGGTGAACACTGAAGCTTTCTTT.

This clonotype was detected a few times. This rearrangement joins TRBV29-1 to TRBJ2-3; D is ambiguous. The CDR3 runs to 11 residues. Germline V lookup: CDR1 SQVTM, CDR2 ANQGSEA. V was trimmed by 6 bases and J by 5 bases, leaving 9 bases between them. In DNA, the CDR3 is TGCAGCGTCGGGCCTCGAGATACGCAGTATTTT. It codes for CSVGPRDTQYF.

The gene calls are TRBV21-1 and TRBJ2-1; TRBD1, as called in the table, went unchecked against the DNA. TRBV21-1 constitutes a pseudogene. CDR3 length: 15 amino acids. DNA of the CDR3: TGTGCCAGCAGGGACCGTCGGGGGGCCAACAATGAGCAGTTCTTC. Protein product: CASRDRRGANNEQFF.

This clonotype has only a few counts. V usage is TRBV5-1 and J usage is TRBJ1-5, with 7 bases lining up with TRBD1. The V gene's germline CDR1 is SGHRS and CDR2 YFSETQ. This CDR3 contains 20 residues. V trimming: 5 bases; J trimming: 0 bases; junction bases outside the gene matches: 20. This chain's CDR3 is CASSEPDRDGAWDSNQPQHF. CDR3 DNA: TGCGCCAGCAGTGAACCCGACAGGGACGGTGCCTGGGATAGCAATCAGCCCCAGCATTTT.

This clonotype turned up a few times. The rearrangement joins TRBV7-9 to TRBJ1-4; D is possibly TRBD1 (5 bases). The V end lost 2 bases, the J end lost 4 bases, and 8 bases lay between the germline ends. The CDR3 runs to 14 residues. The germline CDR1 and CDR2 sequences are SEHNR and FQNEAQ (reference sequence). For the CDR3, the DNA is TGTGCCAGCAGCTTACAGGGAGGTAATGAAAAACTGTTTTTT. Protein sequence: CASSLQGGNEKLFF.

The J gene is TRBJ2-7, the V gene TRBV7-6; 7 positions match TRBD2. Germline loops: CDR1 SGHVS, CDR2 FNYEAQ. The V gene end was trimmed by 5 bases and the J gene end by 3 bases; junction bases not matched to a gene: 10. CDR3 length: 15 residues. As DNA, the CDR3 is TGTGCCAGCAGCCCCGGGGCTAGCGGATACTACGAGCAGTACTTC. Translation gives CASSPGASGYYEQYF.

In its sample, this clonotype was seen a few times. The chain uses TRBV5-1 and TRBJ2-2; D not resolved. The CDR3 has 16 amino acids. The V gene lost 0 bases and the J gene lost 3 bases, with 12 bases spanning the gap. Germline assignment: CDR1 SGHRS and CDR2 YFSETQ. The CDR3 DNA follows: TGCGCCAGCAGCTTGGAGGCCAGGCAAGACACCGGGGAGCTGTTTTTT. Residues: CASSLEARQDTGELFF.

This clonotype was seen more than once but under ten times. The V call is TRBV18, the J call TRBJ2-1, with no clear D. Trimming removed 1 base at V and 0 bases at J, with 10 bases between. The CDR3 totals 16 residues. The germline CDR1 and CDR2 sequences are KGHSH and LQKENI. The CDR3 spells CASSPLNTSSYNEQFF. The CDR3 bases are TGTGCCAGCTCACCACTGAACACGAGCTCCTACAATGAGCAGTTCTTC.

This clonotype has a count of ten or more. The genes are TRBV4-3 and TRBJ2-5; 8 bases are shared with TRBD2. The CDR3 contains 15 residues. V was pared by 1 base and J by 2 bases, with 3 bases of the junction left unmatched. The germline V gene has CDR1 LGHNA and CDR2 YSLEER. This chain's CDR3 is CASSQGTSLQETQYF. CDR3 coding DNA: TGCGCCAGCAGCCAAGGGACTAGCCTGCAAGAGACCCAGTACTTC.

This clonotype was counted only a few times. V usage is TRBV7-9 and J usage is TRBJ2-5, with 7 bases identical to TRBD2. The CDR3 is 12 residues long. CDR1 is SEHNR, CDR2 FQNEAQ, per germline (reference sequence). With V trimmed by 5 bases and J by 3 bases, 0 bases remained unmatched. CDR3 sequence reads: CASSREEETQYF. The DNA of the CDR3 is TGTGCCAGCAGCCGGGAGGAAGAGACCCAGTACTTC. The full variable domain, completed using reference TRBV7-9 and TRBJ2-5, is DTGVSQNPRHKITKRGQNVTFRCDPISEHNRLYWYRQTLGQGPEFLTYFQNEAQLEKSRLLSDRFSAERPKGSFSTLEIQRTEQGDSAMYLCASSREEETQYFGPGTRLLVL.

In its sample, this clonotype was seen a few times. The genes are TRBV6-2 or TRBV6-3 and TRBJ1-5, with a weak D call TRBD1 (6 bases). Germline assignment: CDR1 MNHEY and CDR2 SVGEGT. Trimming left V 4 bases short and J 5 bases short, with 9 bases between. This CDR3 spans 13 amino acids. CDR3 amino acids: CASSFSGDQPQHF. The CDR3 DNA reads as TGTGCCAGCAGTTTCTCAGGGGATCAGCCCCAGCATTTT.

This clonotype was counted many times. The CDR3 coding sequence is TGTGCCAGCAGAGGACAGGTGGCTTCACCCCTCCACTTT. It is translated as CASRGQVASPLHF. This chain joins TRBV27 and TRBJ1-6; 7 nucleotides line up with TRBD1. The CDR3 has 13 amino acids. Germline CDR1 MNHEY, CDR2 SMNVEV (reference sequence). The V and J ends lost 6 bases and 9 bases, in that order; junction bases with no gene match: 5.

This clonotype was detected a few times. The chain combines TRBV9 with TRBJ2-2; no definite D call. The CDR3 is 15 residues long. Between the trimmed V and J ends, which lost 0 bases and 4 bases, there was a span of 10 bases. The V gene's germline CDR1 is SGDLS and CDR2 YYNGEE. The CDR3 nucleotides read TGTGCCAGCAGCGTAGAGACTTCTGGCACCGGGGAGCTGTTTTTT. Residues: CASSVETSGTGELFF.

This clonotype appeared many times. This chain uses TRBV5-1 with TRBJ1-5; 9 bases agree with TRBD1. In germline, CDR1 is SGHRS, CDR2 YFSETQ. This CDR3 is built from 15 residues. After removal of 2 bases from V and 4 bases from J, the junction contained 4 bases not matched to a gene. The CDR3 nucleotides read TGCGCCAGCAGCTTCGGGGACAGGGCAAATCAGCCCCAGCATTTT. Translating gives CASSFGDRANQPQHF. The variable domain in full, with the rest retrieved from reference TRBV5-1 and TRBJ1-5, is KAGVTQTPRYLIKTRGQQVTLSCSPISGHRSVSWYQQTPGQGLQFLFEYFSETQRNKGNFPGRFSGRQFSNSRSEMNVSTLELGDSALYLCASSFGDRANQPQHFGDGTRLSIL.

This clonotype was seen a few times. CDR3 sequence: CSARAEGASSYNSPLHF. In DNA form, the CDR3 reads TGCAGTGCTAGAGCGGAGGGGGCGAGCTCCTATAATTCACCCCTCCACTTT. The chain uses TRBV20-1 and TRBJ1-6; 7 positions agree with TRBD1. Germline CDR1 is DFQATT and CDR2 is SNEGSKA (reference sequence). V lost 1 base to trimming and J lost 0 bases; unmatched junction nucleotides: 6. The CDR3 is 17 residues long.

The chain links TRBV7-8 to TRBJ2-1; possibly TRBD2 for D (6 bases). The CDR3 is 15 residues long. Between the trimmed V and J ends, which lost 0 bases and 4 bases, there was a span of 10 bases. The germline V gene has CDR1 SGHVS and CDR2 FQNEAQ. This CDR3 reads CASSLAGGVYNEQFF. For the CDR3, the DNA is TGTGCCAGCAGCTTAGCTGGAGGGGTATACAATGAGCAGTTCTTC.

The chain is built from TRBV5-1 and TRBJ2-3; D remains ambiguous. V was pared by 0 bases and J by 4 bases, with 12 bases between. Germline loops: CDR1 SGHRS, CDR2 YFSETQ. The CDR3 consists of 15 residues. The CDR3 region is CASSLGSLEADTQYF. CDR3 DNA sequence: TGCGCCAGCAGCTTGGGTTCCCTAGAGGCAGATACGCAGTATTTT.

The rearrangement uses TRBV4-3 and TRBJ2-4, with TRBD1 as a possible D gene (5 bases). The CDR3 runs 17 residues. V was cut by 0 bases and J by 0 bases, with 12 bases left in between. The germline gives CDR1 LGHNA, CDR2 YSLEER. In DNA form, the CDR3 reads TGCGCCAGCAGCCAAGATCAGGCAGGGTCAGCCAAAAACATTCAGTACTTC. Residues: CASSQDQAGSAKNIQYF.

The chain joins TRBV6-5 to TRBJ2-3, with D perhaps matching TRBD1 (5 bases). The length of the CDR3 is 16 residues. Trimming cost V 2 bases and J 1 base, with 13 bases left between them. CDR1 and CDR2 (germline): MNHEY, SVGAGI. The CDR3 protein is CASSYGQGQGTDTQYF. The CDR3, as DNA: TGTGCCAGCAGTTACGGGCAGGGCCAAGGCACAGATACGCAGTATTTT.

The table lists this clonotype with a few counts. V and J are TRBV20-1 and TRBJ1-2; tentatively, D is TRBD1 (5 bases). The CDR3 is made up of 14 amino acids. The V end was cut by 5 bases, the J end by 8 bases, with 21 bases between. Germline V gene sequence: CDR1 DFQATT, CDR2 SNEGSKA (reference sequence). DNA of the CDR3: TGCAGTGCTGTGTCTGGAGGGTGGGACTGGGGCTACACCTTC. This sequence encodes CSAVSGGWDWGYTF.

V is TRBV5-1 and J is TRBJ2-3, with 9 positions matching TRBD1. The CDR3 runs to 15 residues. From germline, CDR1 is SGHRS and CDR2 YFSETQ. The V and J ends lost 4 bases and 3 bases, in that order; junction bases with no gene match: 6. DNA of the CDR3: TGCGCCAGCAGCGAACAGGGGGCTATGACAGATACGCAGTATTTT. This translates into CASSEQGAMTDTQYF.

The chain is built from TRBV7-2 and TRBJ1-1; D remains ambiguous. Germline lookup yields CDR1 SGHTA and CDR2 FQGNSA. V was trimmed by 2 bases and J by 11 bases, leaving 12 bases between them. The CDR3 is 12 amino acids. In nucleotides, the CDR3 is TGTGCCAGCAGCTTATGGCGGGGAACCGCTTTCTTT. Translation gives CASSLWRGTAFF.

This clonotype was seen ten or more times. Here the CDR3 DNA reads TGTGCCAGCAGCCAAGCCATCGTCTCACCCCTCCACTTT. Its translation is CASSQAIVSPLHF. V is TRBV3-1 and J is TRBJ1-6; D gene uncertain. The CDR3 length is 13 residues. Trimming removed 1 base from V and 10 bases from J, with 8 bases in between. Germline CDR1 LGHDT, CDR2 YNNKEL (reference sequence).

This clonotype was seen many times. The V call is TRBV7-2, the J call TRBJ2-3; a weak D match, TRBD2 (6 bases). From germline, CDR1 is SGHTA and CDR2 FQGNSA. The germline V and J ends were trimmed by 0 bases and 7 bases, with 14 bases remaining between them. This CDR3 has 15 amino acids. CDR3 bases: TGTGCCAGCAGCTTAGCCACGCGGGGCAAAAATACGCAGTATTTT. This gives the protein CASSLATRGKNTQYF.

CDR3 region: CASSFERTGELFF. Here the CDR3 DNA reads TGTGCCAGCAGCTTTGAGAGAACCGGGGAGCTGTTTTTT. V usage is TRBV5-6 and J usage is TRBJ2-2; D is unclear. The CDR3 runs to 13 residues. Trimming cost V 2 bases and J 5 bases, with 7 bases left between them. Germline CDR1 is SGHDT and CDR2 is YYEEEE.

This clonotype was observed a few times. The J gene is TRBJ1-5, the V gene TRBV6-5; maybe TRBD1 (5 bases). This CDR3 is 14 amino acids long. Trimming removed 0 bases from V and 5 bases from J, with 8 bases in between. Germline-derived CDR1 and CDR2 are MNHEY and SVGAGI. The DNA for the CDR3 is TGTGCCAGCAGTTACTCAGGGGCCGATCAGCCCCAGCATTTT. Protein: CASSYSGADQPQHF.